The clone carrying this TCR beta chain was observed a single time. Profiling relied on immunoSEQ multiplex PCR, and the TCRdb table lists in-frame clones only, not all of them. The profile covers some 80,000 clones, with approximately 97% appearing a single time and 0.31% taken by the ten largest. The record originates from a study of technical replicates of blood from a handful of donors. The CDR3 extends over 16 amino acids. The V gene's germline CDR1 is LGHNA and CDR2 YNFKEQ. Trimming took 0 bases from V and 4 from J, leaving 13 bases between them. The chain is built from TRBV4-2 and TRBJ1-3; a weak D match, TRBD1 (5 bases). Input material: T cells isolated from PBMCs. The TCR originated in a human donor in good health. In DNA, the CDR3 is TGTGCCAGCAGCCAAGAGGGGGGTTTGGAGGGAAACACCATATATTTT. Translation: CASSQEGGLEGNTIYF.